The subject of this entry is one TCR beta chain. The entry originates in a study of blood T cell repertoires in COVID-19. Profiling relied on immunoSEQ multiplex PCR, and the TCRdb table lists in-frame clones only, not all of them. The repertoire holds about 210,000 clones, with about 76% as singletons. The CDR3 extends over 14 amino acids. The V end was cut by 7 bases, the J end by 3 bases, with 15 bases between. CDR1 and CDR2 (germline): MDHEN, SYDVKM. The chain carries TRBV28 and TRBJ2-5; weak D call: TRBD2 (6 bases). This receptor was identified in a woman aged 45 to 65 with acute COVID-19. The sample comprised PBMCs or T cells enriched from blood (not recorded which). This CDR3 is CASNREWPEETQYF. DNA of the CDR3: TGTGCCAGCAATCGGGAGTGGCCCGAAGAGACCCAGTACTTC.